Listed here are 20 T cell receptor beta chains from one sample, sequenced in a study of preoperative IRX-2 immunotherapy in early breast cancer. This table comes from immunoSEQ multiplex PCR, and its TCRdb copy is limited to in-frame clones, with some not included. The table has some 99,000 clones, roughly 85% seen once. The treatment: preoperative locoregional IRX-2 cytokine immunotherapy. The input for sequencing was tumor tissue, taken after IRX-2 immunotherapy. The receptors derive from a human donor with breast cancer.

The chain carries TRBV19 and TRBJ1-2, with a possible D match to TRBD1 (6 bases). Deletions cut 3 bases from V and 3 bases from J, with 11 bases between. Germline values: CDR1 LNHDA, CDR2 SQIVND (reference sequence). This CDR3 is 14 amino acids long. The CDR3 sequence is CASSIWRTDYGYTF. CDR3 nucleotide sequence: TGTGCCAGTAGTATTTGGAGGACAGACTATGGCTACACCTTC.

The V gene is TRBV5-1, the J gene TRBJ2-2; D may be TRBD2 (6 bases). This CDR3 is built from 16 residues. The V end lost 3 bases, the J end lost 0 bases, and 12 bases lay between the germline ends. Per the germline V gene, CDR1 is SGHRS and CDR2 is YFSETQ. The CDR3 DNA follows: TGCGCCAGCAGCTCGCGGGGTCAGACGAACACCGGGGAGCTGTTTTTT. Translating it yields CASSSRGQTNTGELFF.

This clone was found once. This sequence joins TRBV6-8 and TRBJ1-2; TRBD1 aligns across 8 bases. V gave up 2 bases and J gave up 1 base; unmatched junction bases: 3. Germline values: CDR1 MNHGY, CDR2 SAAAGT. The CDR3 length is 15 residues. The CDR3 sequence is CASSYGTGYNYGYTF. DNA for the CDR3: TGTGCCAGCAGTTACGGGACAGGTTATAACTATGGCTACACCTTC.

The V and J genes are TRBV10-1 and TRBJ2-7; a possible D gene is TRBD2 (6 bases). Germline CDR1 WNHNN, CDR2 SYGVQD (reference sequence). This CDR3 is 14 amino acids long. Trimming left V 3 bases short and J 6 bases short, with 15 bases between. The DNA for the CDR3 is TGCGCCAGCAGTGACCTTACCCTGGAGGGCGAGCAGTACTTC. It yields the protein CASSDLTLEGEQYF.

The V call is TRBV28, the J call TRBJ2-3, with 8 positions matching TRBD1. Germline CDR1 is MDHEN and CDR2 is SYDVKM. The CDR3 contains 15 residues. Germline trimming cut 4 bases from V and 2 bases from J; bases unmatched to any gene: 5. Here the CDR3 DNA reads TGTGCCAGCAGTTCTCGACAGGGGTTCACAGATACGCAGTATTTT. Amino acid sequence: CASSSRQGFTDTQYF.

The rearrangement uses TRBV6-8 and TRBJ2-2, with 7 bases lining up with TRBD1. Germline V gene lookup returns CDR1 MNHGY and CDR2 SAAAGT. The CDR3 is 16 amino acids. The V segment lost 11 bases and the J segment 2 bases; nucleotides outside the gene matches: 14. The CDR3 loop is CAVSSDRASNTGELFF. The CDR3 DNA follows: TGTGCCGTATCCTCCGACAGGGCCTCAAACACCGGGGAGCTGTTTTTT.

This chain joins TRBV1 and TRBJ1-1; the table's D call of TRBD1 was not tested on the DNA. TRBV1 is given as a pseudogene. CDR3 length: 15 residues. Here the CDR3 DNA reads TGCGCCAGCAGCCAAGAAACCCGACAGCTTACTGAAGCTTTCTTT. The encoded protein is CASSQETRQLTEAFF.

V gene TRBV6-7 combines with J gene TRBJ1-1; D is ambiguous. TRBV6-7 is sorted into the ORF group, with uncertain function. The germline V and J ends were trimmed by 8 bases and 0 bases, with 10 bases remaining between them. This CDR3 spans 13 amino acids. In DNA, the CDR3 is TGTGCCAGCCTTCAGATCATGAACACTGAAGCTTTCTTT. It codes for CASLQIMNTEAFF.

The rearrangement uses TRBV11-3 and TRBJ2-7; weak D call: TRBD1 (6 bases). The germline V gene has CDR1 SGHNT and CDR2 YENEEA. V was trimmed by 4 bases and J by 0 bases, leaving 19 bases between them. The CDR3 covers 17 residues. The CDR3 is CASSWKQGFSNSYEQYF. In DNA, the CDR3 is TGTGCCAGCAGCTGGAAACAGGGATTCTCTAACTCCTACGAGCAGTACTTC. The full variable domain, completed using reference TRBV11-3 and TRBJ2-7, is EAGVVQSPRYKIIEKKQPVAFWCNPISGHNTLYWYLQNLGQGPELLIRYENEEAVDDSQLPKDRFSAERLKGVDSTLKIQPAELGDSAVYLCASSWKQGFSNSYEQYFGPGTRLTVT.

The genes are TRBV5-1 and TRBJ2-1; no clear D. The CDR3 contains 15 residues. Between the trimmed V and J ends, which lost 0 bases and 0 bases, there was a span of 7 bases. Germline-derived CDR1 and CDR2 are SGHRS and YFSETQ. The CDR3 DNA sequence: TGCGCCAGCAGCTTGGGCCCTACCTCCTACAATGAGCAGTTCTTC. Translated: CASSLGPTSYNEQFF.

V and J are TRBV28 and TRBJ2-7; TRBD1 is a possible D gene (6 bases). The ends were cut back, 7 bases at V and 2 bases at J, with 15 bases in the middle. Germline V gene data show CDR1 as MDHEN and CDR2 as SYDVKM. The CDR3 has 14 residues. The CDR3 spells CASITSGATYEQYF. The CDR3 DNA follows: TGTGCCAGCATCACTTCAGGGGCCACCTACGAGCAGTACTTC. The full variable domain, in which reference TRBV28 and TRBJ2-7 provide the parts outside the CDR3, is DVKVTQSSRYLVKRTGEKVFLECVQDMDHENMFWYRQDPGLGLRLIYFSYDVKMKEKGDIPEGYSVSREKKERFSLILESASTNQTSMYLCASITSGATYEQYFGPGTRLTVT.

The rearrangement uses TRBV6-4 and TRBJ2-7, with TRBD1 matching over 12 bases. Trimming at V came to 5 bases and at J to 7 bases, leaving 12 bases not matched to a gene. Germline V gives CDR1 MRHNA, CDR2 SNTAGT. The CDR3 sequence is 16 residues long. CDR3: CASSSAPGQGALEQYF. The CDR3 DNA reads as TGTGCCAGCAGTTCGGCCCCGGGACAGGGGGCGTTAGAGCAGTACTTC.

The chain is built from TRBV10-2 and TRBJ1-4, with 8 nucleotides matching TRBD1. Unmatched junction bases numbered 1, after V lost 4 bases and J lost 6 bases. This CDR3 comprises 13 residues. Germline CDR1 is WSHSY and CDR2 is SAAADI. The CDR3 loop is CASSVTGDEKLFF. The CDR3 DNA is TGCGCCAGCAGTGTGACAGGGGATGAAAAACTGTTTTTT.

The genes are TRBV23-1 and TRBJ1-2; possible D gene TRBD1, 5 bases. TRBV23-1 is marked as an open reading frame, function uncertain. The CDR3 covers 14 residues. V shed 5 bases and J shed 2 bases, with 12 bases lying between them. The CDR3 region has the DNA TGCGCCAGCAGTGGGGGAGGAGGAAACTATGGCTACACCTTC. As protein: CASSGGGGNYGYTF.

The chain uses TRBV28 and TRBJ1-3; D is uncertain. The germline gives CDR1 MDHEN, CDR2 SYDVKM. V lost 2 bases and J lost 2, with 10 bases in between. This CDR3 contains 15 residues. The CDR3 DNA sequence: TGTGCCAGCAGTTTACTGGGAATTACTGGAAACACCATATATTTT. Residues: CASSLLGITGNTIYF.

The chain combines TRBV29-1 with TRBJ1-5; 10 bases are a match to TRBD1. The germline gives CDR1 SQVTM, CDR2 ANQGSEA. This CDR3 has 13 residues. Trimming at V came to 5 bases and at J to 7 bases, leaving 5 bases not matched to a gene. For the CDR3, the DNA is TGCAGCGTTAGGACAGGGGGACAGCAGCCCCAGCATTTT. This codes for CSVRTGGQQPQHF. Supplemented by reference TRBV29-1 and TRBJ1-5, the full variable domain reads SAVISQKPSRDICQRGTSLTIQCQVDSQVTMMFWYRQQPGQSLTLIATANQGSEATYESGFVIDKFPISRPNLTFSTLTVSNMSPEDSSIYLCSVRTGGQQPQHFGDGTRLSIL.

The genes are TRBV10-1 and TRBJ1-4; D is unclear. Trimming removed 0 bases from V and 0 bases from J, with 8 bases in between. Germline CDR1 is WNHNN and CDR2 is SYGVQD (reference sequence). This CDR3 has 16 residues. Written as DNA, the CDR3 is TGCGCCAGCAGTGAGTCGACCGCTCCAACTAATGAAAAACTGTTTTTT. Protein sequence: CASSESTAPTNEKLFF.

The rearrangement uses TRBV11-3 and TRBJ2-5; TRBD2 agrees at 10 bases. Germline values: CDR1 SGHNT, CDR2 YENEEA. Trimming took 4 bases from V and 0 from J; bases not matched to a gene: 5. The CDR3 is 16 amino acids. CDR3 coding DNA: TGTGCCAGCAGCTATACTAGCGGGATTAACCAAGAGACCCAGTACTTC. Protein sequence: CASSYTSGINQETQYF.

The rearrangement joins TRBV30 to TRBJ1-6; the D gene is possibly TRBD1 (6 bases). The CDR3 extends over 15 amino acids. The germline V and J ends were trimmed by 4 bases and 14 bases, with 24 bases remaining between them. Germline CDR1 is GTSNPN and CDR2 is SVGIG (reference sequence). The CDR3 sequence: CAWKLGAGATGTLHF. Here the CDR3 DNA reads TGTGCCTGGAAATTGGGGGCAGGGGCCACTGGGACCCTCCACTTT.

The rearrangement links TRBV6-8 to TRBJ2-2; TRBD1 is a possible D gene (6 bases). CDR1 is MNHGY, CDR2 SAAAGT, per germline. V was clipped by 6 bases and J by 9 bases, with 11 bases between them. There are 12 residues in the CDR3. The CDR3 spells CASRSQGWELFF. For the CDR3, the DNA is TGTGCCAGCAGGAGCCAGGGGTGGGAGCTGTTTTTT.